This T cell receptor beta chain was sequenced for a study of T cells in Graves' hyperthyroidism and ophthalmopathy. General study results and limits: The model predicted ophthalmopathy a median roughly 6.5 months before onset. Expanded thyroid clonotypes (above 0.001) were mostly also found in blood.

Concerning this clonotype itself: Its antigen remains unidentified.

Amplified regions were TCR beta CDR3 sequences from RNA transcripts. Carried out on the TCR CDR3, a first-round RT-PCR used the HTBI primer set. One entry per CDR3 protein, called by TCRdb with MiXCR from the multiplex PCR reads. The table lists some 760,000 distinct CDR3 sequences, 14% of them singletons. Sample: blood. The TCR was taken from a woman under 30 with Graves' hyperthyroidism.

The CDR3 here is CASSRRGREISGNTIYF. CDR3 sequence (DNA): TGTGCCAGCAGTCGAAGGGGCCGAGAGATCTCTGGAAACACCATATATTTT. The chain carries TRBV9 and TRBJ1-3; TRBD1 might be the D (5 bases). Trimming removed 5 bases from V and 0 bases from J, with 18 bases in between. The CDR3 loop spans 17 amino acids. Germline CDR1 is SGDLS and CDR2 is YYNGEE.